The sample holds a few counts of the clone carrying this T cell receptor (beta chain). Its cognate antigen is unknown. This sample was taken from a study of response to subunit inactivated influenza vaccine. Overall study results and limits: After each seasonal influenza vaccination, few new T cells are recruited, the authors suggested.

One entry per CDR3 protein, called by TCRdb with MiXCR from the RT-PCR reads. The sample yields 650,000 to 700,000 distinct CDR3 sequences, about 15% seen once. Trimming at V came to 5 bases and at J to 4 bases, leaving 6 bases not matched to a gene. Germline values: CDR1 SGHTA, CDR2 FQGTGA. The CDR3 has 14 amino acids. The specimen was PBMCs from blood, collected 11 to 12 days after vaccination. The chain links TRBV7-3 to TRBJ2-3; 7 nucleotides match TRBD2. This TCR was sampled from a man in his forties or fifties who received an inactivated influenza vaccine. The chain's CDR3 is CASSRLAPPDTQYF. For the CDR3, the DNA is TGTGCCAGCAGCCGACTAGCCCCACCAGATACGCAGTATTTT.